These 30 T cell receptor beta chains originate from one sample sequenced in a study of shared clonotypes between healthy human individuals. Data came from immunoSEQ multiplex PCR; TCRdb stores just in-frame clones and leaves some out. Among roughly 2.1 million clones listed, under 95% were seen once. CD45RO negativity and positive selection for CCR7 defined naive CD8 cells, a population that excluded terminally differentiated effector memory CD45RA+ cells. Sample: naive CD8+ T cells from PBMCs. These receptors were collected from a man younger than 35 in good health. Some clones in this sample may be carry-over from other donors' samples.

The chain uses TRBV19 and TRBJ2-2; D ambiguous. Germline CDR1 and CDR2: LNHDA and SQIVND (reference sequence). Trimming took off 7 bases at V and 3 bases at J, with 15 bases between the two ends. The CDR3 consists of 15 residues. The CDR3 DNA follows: TGTGCCAGTAATTTGGCAGGCCGCGACACCGGGGAGCTGTTTTTT. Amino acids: CASNLAGRDTGELFF.

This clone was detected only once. The CDR3 DNA reads as TGTGCCAGCACGGGTGGTTTGGCGGTTGAGCAGTTCTTC. This sequence encodes CASTGGLAVEQFF. The chain couples TRBV2 to TRBJ2-1; D is undetermined. Germline V gene sequence: CDR1 SNHLY, CDR2 FYNNEI. Trimming pared 7 bases from V and 9 bases from J, leaving 16 bases between. This CDR3 is built from 13 residues. Filled out from reference TRBV2 and TRBJ2-1, the complete variable domain reads EPEVTQTPSHQVTQMGQEVILRCVPISNHLYFYWYRQILGQKVEFLVSFYNNEISEKSEIFDDQFSVERPDGSNFTLKIRSTKLEDSAMYFCASTGGLAVEQFFGPGTRLTVL.

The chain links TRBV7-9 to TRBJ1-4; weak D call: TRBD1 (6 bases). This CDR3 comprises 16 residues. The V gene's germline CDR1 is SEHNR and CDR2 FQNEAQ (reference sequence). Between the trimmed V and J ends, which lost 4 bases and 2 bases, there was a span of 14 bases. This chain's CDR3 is CASSWGAGTTNEKLFF. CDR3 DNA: TGTGCCAGCAGCTGGGGGGCGGGGACCACTAATGAAAAACTGTTTTTT.

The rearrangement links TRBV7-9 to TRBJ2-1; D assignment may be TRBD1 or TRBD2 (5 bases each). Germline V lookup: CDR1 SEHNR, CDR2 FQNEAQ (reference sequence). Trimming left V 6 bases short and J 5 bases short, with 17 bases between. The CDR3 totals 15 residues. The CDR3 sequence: CASRGPSFVDNEQFF. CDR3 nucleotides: TGTGCCAGCAGGGGACCATCCTTCGTAGACAATGAGCAGTTCTTC.

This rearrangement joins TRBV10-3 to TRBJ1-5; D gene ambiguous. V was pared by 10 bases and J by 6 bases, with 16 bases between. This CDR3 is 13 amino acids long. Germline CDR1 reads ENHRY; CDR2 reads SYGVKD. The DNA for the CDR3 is TGTGCCAACCCGGACGCGATGGGTCAGCCCCAGCATTTT. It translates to CANPDAMGQPQHF.

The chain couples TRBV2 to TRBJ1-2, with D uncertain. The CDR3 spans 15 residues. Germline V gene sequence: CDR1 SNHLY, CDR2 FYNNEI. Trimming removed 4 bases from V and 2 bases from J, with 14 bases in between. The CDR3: CASSGRSGGNYGYTF. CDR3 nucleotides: TGTGCCAGCAGTGGACGTAGTGGAGGGAACTATGGCTACACCTTC.

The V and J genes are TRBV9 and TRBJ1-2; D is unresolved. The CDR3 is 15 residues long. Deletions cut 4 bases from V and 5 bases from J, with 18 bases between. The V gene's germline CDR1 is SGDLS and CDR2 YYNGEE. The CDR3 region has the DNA TGTGCCAGCAGCCCATCTCTTTCCCCTGGGTATGGCTACACCTTC. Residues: CASSPSLSPGYGYTF.

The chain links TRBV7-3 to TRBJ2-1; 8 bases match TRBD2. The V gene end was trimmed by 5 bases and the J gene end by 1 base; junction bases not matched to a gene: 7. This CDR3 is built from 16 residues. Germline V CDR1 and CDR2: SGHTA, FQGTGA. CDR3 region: CASSPKGGRSYNEQFF. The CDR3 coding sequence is TGTGCCAGCAGCCCAAAGGGCGGGAGGTCCTACAATGAGCAGTTCTTC.

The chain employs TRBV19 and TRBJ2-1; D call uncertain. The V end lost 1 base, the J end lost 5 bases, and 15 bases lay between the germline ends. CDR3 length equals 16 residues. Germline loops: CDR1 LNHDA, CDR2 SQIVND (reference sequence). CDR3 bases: TGTGCCAGTAGTATAGGAGAAGTGGGTAGGGACAATGAGCAGTTCTTC. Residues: CASSIGEVGRDNEQFF. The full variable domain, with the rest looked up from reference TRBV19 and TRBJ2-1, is DGGITQSPKYLFRKEGQNVTLSCEQNLNHDAMYWYRQDPGQGLRLIYYSQIVNDFQKGDIAEGYSVSREKKESFPLTVTSAQKNPTAFYLCASSIGEVGRDNEQFFGPGTRLTVL.

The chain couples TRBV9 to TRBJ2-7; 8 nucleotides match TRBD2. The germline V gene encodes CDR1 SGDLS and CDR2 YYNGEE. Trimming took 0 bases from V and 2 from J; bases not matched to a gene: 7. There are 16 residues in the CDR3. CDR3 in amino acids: CASSVGDSGITYEQYF. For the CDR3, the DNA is TGTGCCAGCAGCGTAGGTGATAGCGGGATTACCTACGAGCAGTACTTC.

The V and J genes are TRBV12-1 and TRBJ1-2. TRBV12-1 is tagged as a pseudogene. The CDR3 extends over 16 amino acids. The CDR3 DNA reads TGTGCCAGCAGCTCCTTCAATCGGGGGGGACTCTATGGCTACACCTTC. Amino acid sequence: CASSSFNRGGLYGYTF.

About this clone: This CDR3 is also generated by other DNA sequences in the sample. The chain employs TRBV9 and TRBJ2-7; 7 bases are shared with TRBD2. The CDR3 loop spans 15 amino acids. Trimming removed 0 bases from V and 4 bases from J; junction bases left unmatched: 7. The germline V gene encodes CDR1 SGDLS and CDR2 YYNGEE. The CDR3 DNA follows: TGTGCCAGCAGCGTAGCGGCTAGCGGTTCTTACGAGCAGTACTTC. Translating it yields CASSVAASGSYEQYF.

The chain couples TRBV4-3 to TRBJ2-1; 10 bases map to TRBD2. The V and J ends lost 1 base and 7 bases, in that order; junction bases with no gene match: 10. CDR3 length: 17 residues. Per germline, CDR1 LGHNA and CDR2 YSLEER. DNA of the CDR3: TGCGCCAGCAGCCAAGCGGTTCAGCGGGAGGGCCGGAATGAGCAGTTCTTC. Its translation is CASSQAVQREGRNEQFF.

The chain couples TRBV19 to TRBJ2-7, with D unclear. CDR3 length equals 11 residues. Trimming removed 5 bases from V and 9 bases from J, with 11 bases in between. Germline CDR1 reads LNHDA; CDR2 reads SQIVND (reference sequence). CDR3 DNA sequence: TGTGCCAGTAGTCCAGGATGGGGGCAGTACTTC. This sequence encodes CASSPGWGQYF. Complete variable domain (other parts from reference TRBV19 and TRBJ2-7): DGGITQSPKYLFRKEGQNVTLSCEQNLNHDAMYWYRQDPGQGLRLIYYSQIVNDFQKGDIAEGYSVSREKKESFPLTVTSAQKNPTAFYLCASSPGWGQYFGPGTRLTVT.

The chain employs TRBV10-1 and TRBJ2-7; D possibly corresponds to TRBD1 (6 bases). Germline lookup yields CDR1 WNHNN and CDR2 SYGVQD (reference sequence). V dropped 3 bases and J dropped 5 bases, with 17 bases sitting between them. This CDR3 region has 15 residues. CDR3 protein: CASSDPTNRVNEQYF. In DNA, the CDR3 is TGCGCCAGCAGTGACCCCACGAACAGGGTTAACGAGCAGTACTTC.

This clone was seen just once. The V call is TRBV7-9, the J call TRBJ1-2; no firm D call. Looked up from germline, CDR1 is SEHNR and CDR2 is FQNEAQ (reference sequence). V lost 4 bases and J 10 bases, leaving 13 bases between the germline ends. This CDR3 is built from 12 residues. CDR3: CASSSTAVAYTF. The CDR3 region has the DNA TGTGCCAGCAGCTCGACGGCAGTCGCCTACACCTTC.

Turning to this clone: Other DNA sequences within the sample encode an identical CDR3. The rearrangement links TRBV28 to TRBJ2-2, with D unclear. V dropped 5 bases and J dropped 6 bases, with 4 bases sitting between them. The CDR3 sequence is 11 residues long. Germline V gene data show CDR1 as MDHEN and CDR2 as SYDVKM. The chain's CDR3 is CASSRSGELFF. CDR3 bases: TGTGCCAGCAGTCGCTCCGGGGAGCTGTTTTTT.

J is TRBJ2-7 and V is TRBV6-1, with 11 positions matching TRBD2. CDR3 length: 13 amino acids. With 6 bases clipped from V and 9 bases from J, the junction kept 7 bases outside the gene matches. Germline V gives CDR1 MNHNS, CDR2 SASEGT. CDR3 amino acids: CASRLAGAFLQYF. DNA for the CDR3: TGTGCCAGCAGACTAGCGGGAGCATTTTTGCAGTACTTC.

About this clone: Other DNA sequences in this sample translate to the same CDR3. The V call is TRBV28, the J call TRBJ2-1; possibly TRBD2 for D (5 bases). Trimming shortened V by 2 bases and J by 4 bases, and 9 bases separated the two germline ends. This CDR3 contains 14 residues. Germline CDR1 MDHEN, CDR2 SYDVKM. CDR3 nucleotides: TGTGCCAGCAGTTTAGGCGGGCGGTACAATGAGCAGTTCTTC. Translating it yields CASSLGGRYNEQFF.

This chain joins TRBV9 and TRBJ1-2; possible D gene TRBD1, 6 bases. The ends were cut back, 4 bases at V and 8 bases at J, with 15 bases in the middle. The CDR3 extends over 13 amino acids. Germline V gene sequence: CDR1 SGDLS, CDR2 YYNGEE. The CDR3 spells CASSPEGVRGYTF. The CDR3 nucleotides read TGTGCCAGCAGCCCCGAGGGGGTCCGAGGCTACACCTTC.

CDR3 DNA: TGTGCCAGCAGTGAAAGACAGGTATACAATGAGCAGTTCTTC. Its translation is CASSERQVYNEQFF. The rearrangement links TRBV2 to TRBJ2-1, with D perhaps TRBD1 (6 bases). The V gene lost 2 bases and the J gene lost 4 bases, with 9 bases spanning the gap. The germline gives CDR1 SNHLY, CDR2 FYNNEI. CDR3 length equals 14 residues.

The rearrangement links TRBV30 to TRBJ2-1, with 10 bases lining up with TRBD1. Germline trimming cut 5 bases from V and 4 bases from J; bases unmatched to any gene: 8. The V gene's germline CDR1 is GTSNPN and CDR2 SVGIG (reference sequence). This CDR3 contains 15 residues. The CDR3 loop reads CAWGDRGQMYNEQFF. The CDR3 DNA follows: TGTGCCTGGGGAGACAGGGGGCAAATGTACAATGAGCAGTTCTTC.

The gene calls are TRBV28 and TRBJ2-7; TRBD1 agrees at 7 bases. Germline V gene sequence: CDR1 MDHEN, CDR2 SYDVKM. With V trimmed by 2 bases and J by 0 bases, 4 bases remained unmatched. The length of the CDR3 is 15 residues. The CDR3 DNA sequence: TGTGCCAGCAGTTTAACAGGGGCCTACTCCTACGAGCAGTACTTC. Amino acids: CASSLTGAYSYEQYF. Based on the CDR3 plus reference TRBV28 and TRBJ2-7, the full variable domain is DVKVTQSSRYLVKRTGEKVFLECVQDMDHENMFWYRQDPGLGLRLIYFSYDVKMKEKGDIPEGYSVSREKKERFSLILESASTNQTSMYLCASSLTGAYSYEQYFGPGTRLTVT.

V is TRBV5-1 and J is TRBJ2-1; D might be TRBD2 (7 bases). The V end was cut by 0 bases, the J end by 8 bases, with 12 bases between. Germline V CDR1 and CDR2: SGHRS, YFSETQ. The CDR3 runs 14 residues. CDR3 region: CASSLVGGADEQFF. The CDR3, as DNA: TGCGCCAGCAGCTTGGTAGGGGGGGCAGATGAGCAGTTCTTC.

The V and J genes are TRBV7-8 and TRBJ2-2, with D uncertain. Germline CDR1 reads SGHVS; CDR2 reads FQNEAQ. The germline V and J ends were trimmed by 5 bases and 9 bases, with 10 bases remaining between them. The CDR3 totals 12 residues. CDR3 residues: CASSPPRRELFF. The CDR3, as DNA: TGTGCCAGCAGCCCCCCCCGACGGGAGCTGTTTTTT.

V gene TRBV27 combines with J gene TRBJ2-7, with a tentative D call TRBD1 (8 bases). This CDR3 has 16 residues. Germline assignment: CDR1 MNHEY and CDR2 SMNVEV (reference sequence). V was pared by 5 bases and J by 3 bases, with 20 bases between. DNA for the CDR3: TGTGCCAGCAGTGGGCGTATACAGGGGGGGATCTACGAGCAGTACTTC. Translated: CASSGRIQGGIYEQYF.

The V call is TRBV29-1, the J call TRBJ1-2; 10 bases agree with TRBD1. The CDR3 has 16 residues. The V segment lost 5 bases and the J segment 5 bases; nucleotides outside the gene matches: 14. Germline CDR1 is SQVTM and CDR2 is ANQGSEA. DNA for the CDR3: TGCAGCGTTAAAGGATCTGGGACAGGGGCCGCGTATGGCTACACCTTC. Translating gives CSVKGSGTGAAYGYTF.

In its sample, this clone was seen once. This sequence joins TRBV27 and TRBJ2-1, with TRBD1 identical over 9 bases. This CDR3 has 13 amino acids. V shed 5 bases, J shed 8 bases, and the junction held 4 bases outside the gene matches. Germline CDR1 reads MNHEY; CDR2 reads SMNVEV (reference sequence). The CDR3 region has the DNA TGTGCCAGCAGTGTACAGGGGGCACATGAGCAGTTCTTC. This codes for CASSVQGAHEQFF.

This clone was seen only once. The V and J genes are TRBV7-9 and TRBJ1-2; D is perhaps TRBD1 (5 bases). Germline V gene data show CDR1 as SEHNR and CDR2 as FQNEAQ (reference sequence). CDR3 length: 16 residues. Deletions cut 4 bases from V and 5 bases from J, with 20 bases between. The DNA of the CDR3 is TGTGCCAGCAGCTCCCTGTCGGGGACTATTGGGTATGGCTACACCTTC. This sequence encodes CASSSLSGTIGYGYTF.

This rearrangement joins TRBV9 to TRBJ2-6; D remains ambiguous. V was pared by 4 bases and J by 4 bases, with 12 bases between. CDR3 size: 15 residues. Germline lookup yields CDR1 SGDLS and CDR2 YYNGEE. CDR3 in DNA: TGTGCCAGCAGCCACATTTTCACAGGGGCCAACGTCCTGACTTTC. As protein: CASSHIFTGANVLTF.